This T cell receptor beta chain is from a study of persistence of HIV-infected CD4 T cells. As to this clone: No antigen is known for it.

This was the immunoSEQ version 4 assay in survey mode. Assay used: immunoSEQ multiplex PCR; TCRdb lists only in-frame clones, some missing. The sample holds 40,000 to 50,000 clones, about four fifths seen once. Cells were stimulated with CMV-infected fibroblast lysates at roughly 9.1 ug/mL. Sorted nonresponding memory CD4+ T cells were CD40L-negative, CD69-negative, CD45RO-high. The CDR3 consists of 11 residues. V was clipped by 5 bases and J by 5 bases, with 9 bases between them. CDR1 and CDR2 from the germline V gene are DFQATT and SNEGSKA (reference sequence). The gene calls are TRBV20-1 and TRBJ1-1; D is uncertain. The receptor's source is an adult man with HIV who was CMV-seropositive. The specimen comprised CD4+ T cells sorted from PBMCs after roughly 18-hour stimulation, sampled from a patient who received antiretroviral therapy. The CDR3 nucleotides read TGCAGTGCTCGCCCGGGGACTGAAGCTTTCTTT. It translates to CSARPGTEAFF.